A single sample gave rise to the 10 T cell receptor beta chains below, sequenced in a study of Graves' ophthalmopathy and Graves' hyperthyroidism (dated by TCRdb to 2016 to 2018). For sequencing, an Illumina HiSeq 2000 was employed. For repertoire sequencing, the TCR beta CDR3 regions were amplified from RNA transcripts. A first-round RT-PCR used HTBI primers with the Qiagen OneStep RT-PCR kit, followed by a second-round multiplex PCR, size selection and purification. TCRdb reran the public reads through fastp at Q25 and MiXCR, keeping productive beta chains. Every distinct CDR3 protein forms one entry, paired with its most common genes and DNA. Across this sample there are a few hundred thousand distinct CDR3 sequences, with approximately 18% seen only once. The top ten hold about 2.4% of the sample. The sample consisted of peripheral blood. The receptors come from an adult woman with stable Graves' hyperthyroidism.

This clonotype was counted a few times. The chain has TRBV6-4 and TRBJ2-3; 8 bases are a match to TRBD1. The V and J ends lost 6 bases and 1 base, in that order; junction bases with no gene match: 9. Per the germline V gene, CDR1 is MRHNA and CDR2 is SNTAGT. The CDR3 has 16 amino acids. CDR3 nucleotides: TGTGCCAGCAGGGGCTCCTTGGACAGGGGCACAGATACGCAGTATTTT. Protein sequence: CASRGSLDRGTDTQYF.

The chain uses TRBV2 and TRBJ1-1; 10 positions agree with TRBD1. This CDR3 region has 15 residues. Looked up from germline, CDR1 is SNHLY and CDR2 is FYNNEI. Trimming removed 7 bases from V and 5 bases from J; junction bases left unmatched: 10. CDR3 coding DNA: TGTGCCAGCAAGAGAGACAGGGGGCTCGGGACTGAAGCTTTCTTT. Its translation: CASKRDRGLGTEAFF.

This clonotype showed up many times. The chain uses TRBV5-1 and TRBJ1-2, with 8 nucleotides matching TRBD1. V lost 4 bases, J lost 4 bases, and 6 bases stayed unmatched. This CDR3 comprises 14 residues. Germline V gives CDR1 SGHRS, CDR2 YFSETQ. CDR3 sequence: CASSTGQGSYGYTF. In DNA, the CDR3 is TGCGCCAGCAGCACTGGACAGGGAAGCTATGGCTACACCTTC. Drawing the rest from reference TRBV5-1 and TRBJ1-2, the complete variable domain is KAGVTQTPRYLIKTRGQQVTLSCSPISGHRSVSWYQQTPGQGLQFLFEYFSETQRNKGNFPGRFSGRQFSNSRSEMNVSTLELGDSALYLCASSTGQGSYGYTFGSGTRLTVV.

This clonotype has ten or more counts. J is TRBJ2-7 and V is TRBV28; either TRBD1 or TRBD2 may fit D (5 bases each). This CDR3 is built from 15 residues. V was shortened by 3 bases and J by 3 bases, with 15 bases between the two germline ends. The germline V gene has CDR1 MDHEN and CDR2 SYDVKM. CDR3 residues: CASSLSRGVSYEQYF. CDR3 bases: TGTGCCAGCAGTTTGTCCCGAGGGGTCAGCTACGAGCAGTACTTC.

This clonotype appeared many times. V and J are TRBV6-5 and TRBJ2-5; 9 nucleotides agree with TRBD1. Germline CDR1 is MNHEY and CDR2 is SVGAGI. With V trimmed by 0 bases and J by 5 bases, 10 bases remained unmatched. The CDR3 loop spans 17 amino acids. The CDR3 sequence: CASSYSPGQGEGETQYF. The DNA for the CDR3 is TGTGCCAGCAGTTACTCGCCGGGACAGGGAGAAGGGGAGACCCAGTACTTC.

The rearrangement links TRBV6-1 to TRBJ2-5; D is perhaps TRBD2 (7 bases). The ends were cut back, 6 bases at V and 5 bases at J, with 13 bases in the middle. Germline lookup yields CDR1 MNHNS and CDR2 SASEGT. The CDR3 is 13 amino acids. This CDR3 is CASRTRGGETQYF. The CDR3 region has the DNA TGTGCCAGCAGAACCAGGGGAGGGGAGACCCAGTACTTC.

This clonotype was picked up many times. The rearrangement joins TRBV5-1 to TRBJ1-2, with TRBD1 matching 7 bases. The CDR3 consists of 14 residues. The ends lost 3 bases at V and 5 bases at J; junction bases unmatched: 7. Germline CDR1 and CDR2: SGHRS and YFSETQ. The CDR3 sequence is CASSWGDSEYGYTF. CDR3 nucleotides: TGCGCCAGCAGCTGGGGGGACAGCGAATATGGCTACACCTTC.

The genes are TRBV7-8 and TRBJ2-7, with D tentatively TRBD2 (5 bases). The CDR3 length is 14 residues. With 5 bases removed from V and 2 bases from J, the gap between germline ends came to 13 bases. Germline loops: CDR1 SGHVS, CDR2 FQNEAQ. The CDR3 sequence: CASSPLGKTYEQYF. The CDR3 DNA is TGTGCCAGCAGCCCCCTCGGGAAGACCTACGAGCAGTACTTC.

This clonotype was picked up many times. The chain has TRBV6-1 and TRBJ1-1, with D hard to call. The CDR3 spans 9 residues. Germline V gene lookup returns CDR1 MNHNS and CDR2 SASEGT. Trimming cost V 10 bases and J 6 bases, with 6 bases left between them. CDR3 region: CAILAEAFF. CDR3 nucleotides: TGTGCCATTTTGGCTGAAGCTTTCTTT.

This clonotype was recorded many times. The gene calls are TRBV2 and TRBJ2-2; weak D call: TRBD2 (5 bases). The length of the CDR3 is 14 residues. Germline values: CDR1 SNHLY, CDR2 FYNNEI. V was trimmed by 6 bases and J by 5 bases, leaving 13 bases between them. CDR3 region: CASRPRGLTGELFF. The CDR3 nucleotides read TGTGCCAGCAGACCTCGAGGGTTGACCGGGGAGCTGTTTTTT.